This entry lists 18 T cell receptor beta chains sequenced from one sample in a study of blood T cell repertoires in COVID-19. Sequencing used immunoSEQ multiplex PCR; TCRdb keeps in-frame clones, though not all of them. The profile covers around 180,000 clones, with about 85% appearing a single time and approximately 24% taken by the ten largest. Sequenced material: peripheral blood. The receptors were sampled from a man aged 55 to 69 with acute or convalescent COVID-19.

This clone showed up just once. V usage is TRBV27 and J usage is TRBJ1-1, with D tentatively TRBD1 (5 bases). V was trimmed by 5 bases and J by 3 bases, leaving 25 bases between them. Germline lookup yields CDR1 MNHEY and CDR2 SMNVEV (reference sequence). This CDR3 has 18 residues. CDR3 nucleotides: TGTGCCAGCAGTCAACGCATAGCCAGGGCGGCGGCTGACACTGAAGCTTTCTTT. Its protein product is CASSQRIARAAADTEAFF.

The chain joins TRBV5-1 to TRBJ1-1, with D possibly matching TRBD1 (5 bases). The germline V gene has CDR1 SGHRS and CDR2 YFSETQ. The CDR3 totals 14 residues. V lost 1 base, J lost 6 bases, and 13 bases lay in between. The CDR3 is CASSLRLGVPEAFF. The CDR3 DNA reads TGCGCCAGCAGCTTGCGACTAGGGGTTCCTGAAGCTTTCTTT.

In nucleotides, the CDR3 is TGCGCCAGCAGCTTGGAGGCGGGAAGGGAAAAACTGTTTTTT. Its protein product is CASSLEAGREKLFF. V usage is TRBV5-1 and J usage is TRBJ1-4, with D hard to call. The germline V and J ends were trimmed by 0 bases and 8 bases, with 11 bases remaining between them. CDR1 SGHRS and CDR2 YFSETQ come from the germline V gene. This CDR3 has 14 amino acids.

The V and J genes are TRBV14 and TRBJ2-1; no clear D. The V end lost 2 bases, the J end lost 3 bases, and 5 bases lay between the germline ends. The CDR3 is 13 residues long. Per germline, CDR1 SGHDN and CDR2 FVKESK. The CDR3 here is CASSQSRYNEQFF. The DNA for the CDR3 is TGTGCCAGCAGCCAAAGCCGCTACAATGAGCAGTTCTTC.

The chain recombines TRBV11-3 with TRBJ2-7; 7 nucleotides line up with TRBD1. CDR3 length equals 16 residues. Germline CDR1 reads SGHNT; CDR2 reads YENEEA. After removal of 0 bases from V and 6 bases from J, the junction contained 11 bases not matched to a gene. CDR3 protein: CASSLEGAGGTVEQYF. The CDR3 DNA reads TGTGCCAGCAGCTTAGAAGGGGCAGGGGGTACGGTCGAGCAGTACTTC.

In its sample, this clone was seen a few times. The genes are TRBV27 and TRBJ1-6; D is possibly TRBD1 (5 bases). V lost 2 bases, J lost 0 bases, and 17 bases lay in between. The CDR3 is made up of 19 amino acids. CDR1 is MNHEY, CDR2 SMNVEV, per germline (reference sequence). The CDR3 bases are TGTGCCAGCAGTTTAAAGGCAGGGCCACTTGGCTCCTATAATTCACCCCTCCACTTT. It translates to CASSLKAGPLGSYNSPLHF.

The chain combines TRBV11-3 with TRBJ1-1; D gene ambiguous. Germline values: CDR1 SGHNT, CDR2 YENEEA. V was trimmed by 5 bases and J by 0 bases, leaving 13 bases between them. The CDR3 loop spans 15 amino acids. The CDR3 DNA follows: TGTGCCAGCAGCAGGAGGGCCGGGATGAACACTGAAGCTTTCTTT. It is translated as CASSRRAGMNTEAFF.

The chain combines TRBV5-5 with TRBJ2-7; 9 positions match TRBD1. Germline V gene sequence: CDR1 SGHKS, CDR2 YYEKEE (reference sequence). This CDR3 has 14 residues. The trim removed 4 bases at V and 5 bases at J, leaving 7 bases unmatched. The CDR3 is CASSVGQGSHEQYF. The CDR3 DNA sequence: TGTGCCAGCAGCGTAGGACAGGGGTCTCACGAGCAGTACTTC.

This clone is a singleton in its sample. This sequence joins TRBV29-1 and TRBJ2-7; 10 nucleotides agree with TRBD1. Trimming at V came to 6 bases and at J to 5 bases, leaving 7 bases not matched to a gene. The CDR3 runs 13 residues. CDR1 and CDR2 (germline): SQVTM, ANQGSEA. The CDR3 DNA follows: TGCAGCGTCACCGGGACAGGGGTCCACGAGCAGTACTTC. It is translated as CSVTGTGVHEQYF.

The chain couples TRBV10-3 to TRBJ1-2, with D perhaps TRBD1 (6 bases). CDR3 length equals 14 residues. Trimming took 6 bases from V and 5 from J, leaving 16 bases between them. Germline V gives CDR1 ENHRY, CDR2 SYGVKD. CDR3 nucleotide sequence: TGTGCCATCAGCTCCGGAAACAGGGATTATGGCTACACCTTC. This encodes CAISSGNRDYGYTF.

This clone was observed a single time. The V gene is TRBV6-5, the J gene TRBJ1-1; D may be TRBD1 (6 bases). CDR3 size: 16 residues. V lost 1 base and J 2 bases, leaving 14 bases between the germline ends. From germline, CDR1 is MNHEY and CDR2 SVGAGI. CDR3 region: CASSYFSTGSNTEAFF. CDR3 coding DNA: TGTGCCAGCAGTTACTTTTCTACAGGGAGCAACACTGAAGCTTTCTTT.

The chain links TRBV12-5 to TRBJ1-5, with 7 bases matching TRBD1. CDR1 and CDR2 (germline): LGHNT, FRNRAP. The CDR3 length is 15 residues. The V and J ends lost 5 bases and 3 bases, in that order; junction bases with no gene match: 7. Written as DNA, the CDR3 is TGTGCTAGTGGTCCTTGGGACAGTAACAATCAGCCCCAGCATTTT. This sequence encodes CASGPWDSNNQPQHF.

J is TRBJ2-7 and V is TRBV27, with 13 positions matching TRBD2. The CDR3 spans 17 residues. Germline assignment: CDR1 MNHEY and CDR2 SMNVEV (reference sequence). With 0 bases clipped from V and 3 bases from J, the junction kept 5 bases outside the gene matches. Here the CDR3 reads CASSLSHGLAGDYEQYF. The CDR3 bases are TGTGCCAGCAGTTTATCCCACGGACTAGCGGGAGACTACGAGCAGTACTTC.

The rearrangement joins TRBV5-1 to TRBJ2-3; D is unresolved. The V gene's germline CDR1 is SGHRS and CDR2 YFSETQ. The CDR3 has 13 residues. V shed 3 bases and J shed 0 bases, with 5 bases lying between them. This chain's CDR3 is CASSWSSTDTQYF. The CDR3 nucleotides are TGCGCCAGCAGCTGGAGTAGCACAGATACGCAGTATTTT.

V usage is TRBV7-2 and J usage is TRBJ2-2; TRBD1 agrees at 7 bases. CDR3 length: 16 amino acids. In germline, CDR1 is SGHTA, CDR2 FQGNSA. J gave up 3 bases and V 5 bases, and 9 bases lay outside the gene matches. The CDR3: CASSIPTGFDTGELFF. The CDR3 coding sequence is TGTGCCAGCAGCATACCGACAGGGTTTGACACCGGGGAGCTGTTTTTT.

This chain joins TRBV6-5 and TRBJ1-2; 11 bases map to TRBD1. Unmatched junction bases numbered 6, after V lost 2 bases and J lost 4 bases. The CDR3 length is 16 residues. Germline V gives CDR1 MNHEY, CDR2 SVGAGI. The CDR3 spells CASSYRTGTGGYGYTF. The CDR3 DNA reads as TGTGCCAGCAGTTACCGGACCGGGACAGGGGGCTATGGCTACACCTTC.

The CDR3: CASSEAQGTSYEQYF. The CDR3 DNA reads TGTGCCAGCAGTGAGGCACAGGGGACCTCCTACGAGCAGTACTTC. This chain joins TRBV2 and TRBJ2-7, with 7 bases fitting TRBD1. Germline values: CDR1 SNHLY, CDR2 FYNNEI. The J segment lost 0 bases and the V segment lost 3 bases, leaving 5 bases of the junction unmatched. The CDR3 spans 15 residues.

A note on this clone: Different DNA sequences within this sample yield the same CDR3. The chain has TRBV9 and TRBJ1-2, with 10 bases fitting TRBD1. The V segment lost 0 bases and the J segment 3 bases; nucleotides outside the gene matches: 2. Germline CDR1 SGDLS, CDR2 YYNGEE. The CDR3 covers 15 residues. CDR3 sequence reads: CASSVGQGADYGYTF. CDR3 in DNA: TGTGCCAGCAGCGTAGGACAGGGGGCTGACTATGGCTACACCTTC.